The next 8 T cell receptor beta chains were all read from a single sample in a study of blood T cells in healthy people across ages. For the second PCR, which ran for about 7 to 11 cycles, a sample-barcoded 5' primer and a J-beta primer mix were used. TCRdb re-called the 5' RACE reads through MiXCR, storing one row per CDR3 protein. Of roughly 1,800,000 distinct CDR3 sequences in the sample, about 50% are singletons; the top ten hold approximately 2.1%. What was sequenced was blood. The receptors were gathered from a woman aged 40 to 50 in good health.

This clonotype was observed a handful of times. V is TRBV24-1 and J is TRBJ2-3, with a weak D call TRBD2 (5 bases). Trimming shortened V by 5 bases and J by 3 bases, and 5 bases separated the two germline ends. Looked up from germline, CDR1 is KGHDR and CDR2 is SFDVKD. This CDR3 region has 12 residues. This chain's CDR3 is CATSGGTDTQYF. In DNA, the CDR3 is TGTGCCACCAGTGGAGGGACAGATACGCAGTATTTT.

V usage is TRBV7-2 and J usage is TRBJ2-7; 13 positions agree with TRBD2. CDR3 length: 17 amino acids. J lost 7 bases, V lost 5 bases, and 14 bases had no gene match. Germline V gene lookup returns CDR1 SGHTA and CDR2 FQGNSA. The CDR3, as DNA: TGTGCCAGCAGCCCCACCGCCCCGGGACTAGCGGGGAATGAGCAGTACTTC. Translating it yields CASSPTAPGLAGNEQYF.

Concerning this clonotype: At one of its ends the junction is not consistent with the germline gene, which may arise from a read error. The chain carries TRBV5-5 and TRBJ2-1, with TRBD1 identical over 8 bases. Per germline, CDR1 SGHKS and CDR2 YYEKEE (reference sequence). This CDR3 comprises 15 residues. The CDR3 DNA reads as TGTGTCAGCAGCTTCGGACAGGGCGGGTACAATGAGCAGTTCTTC. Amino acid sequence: CVSSFGQGGYNEQFF.

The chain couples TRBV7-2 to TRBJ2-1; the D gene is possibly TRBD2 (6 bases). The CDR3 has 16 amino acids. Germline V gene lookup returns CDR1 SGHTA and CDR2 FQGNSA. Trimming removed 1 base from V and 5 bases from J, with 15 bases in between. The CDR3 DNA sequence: TGTGCCAGCAGCTTAGGGGTCGGAGGGTTTAACAATGAGCAGTTCTTC. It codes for CASSLGVGGFNNEQFF.

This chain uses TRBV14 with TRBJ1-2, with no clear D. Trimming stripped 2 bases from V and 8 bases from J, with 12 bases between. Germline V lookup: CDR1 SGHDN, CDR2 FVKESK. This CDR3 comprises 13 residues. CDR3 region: CASSQRSTLGYTF. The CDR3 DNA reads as TGTGCCAGCAGCCAACGCAGCACTCTGGGCTACACCTTC.

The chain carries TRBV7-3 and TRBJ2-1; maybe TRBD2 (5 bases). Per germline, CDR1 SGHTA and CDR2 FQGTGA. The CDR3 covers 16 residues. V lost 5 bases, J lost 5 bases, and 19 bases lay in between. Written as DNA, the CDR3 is TGTGCCAGCAGCCCCCTTAGAGAGGGTTATAACAATGAGCAGTTCTTC. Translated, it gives CASSPLREGYNNEQFF.

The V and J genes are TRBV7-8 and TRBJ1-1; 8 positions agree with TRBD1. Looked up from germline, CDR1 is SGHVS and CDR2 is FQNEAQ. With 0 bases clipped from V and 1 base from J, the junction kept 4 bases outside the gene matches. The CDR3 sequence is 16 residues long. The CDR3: CASSLARDRSNTEAFF. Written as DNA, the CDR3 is TGTGCCAGCAGCTTAGCGCGGGACAGGTCGAACACTGAAGCTTTCTTT.

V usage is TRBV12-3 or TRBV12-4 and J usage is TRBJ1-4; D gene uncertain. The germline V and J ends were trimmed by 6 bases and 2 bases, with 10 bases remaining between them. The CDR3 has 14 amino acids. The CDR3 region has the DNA TGTGCCAGCAGACAACAAAGGACTAATGAAAAACTGTTTTTT. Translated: CASRQQRTNEKLFF.